The 21 T cell receptor beta chains given below trace back to one sample, sequenced in a study of T cells in Graves' hyperthyroidism and ophthalmopathy. RNA transcripts served as the template for amplifying TCR beta CDR3 regions. The HTBI set primed first-round TCR CDR3 RT-PCR. TCRdb re-called the multiplex PCR reads through MiXCR, storing one row per CDR3 protein. Of hundreds of thousands of distinct CDR3 sequences listed, 16% were seen once; the top ten hold roughly 3.5%. The sample was blood. The receptor source for this set is a middle-aged woman with Graves' ophthalmopathy.

This chain links TRBV7-2 with TRBJ1-3, with unresolved D. Per the germline V gene, CDR1 is SGHTA and CDR2 is FQGNSA. CDR3 size: 17 residues. Trimming took 0 bases from V and 3 from J, leaving 15 bases between them. CDR3 nucleotides: TGTGCCAGCAGCTTAGCCGCAGGACCGGCGTATGGAAACACCATATATTTT. Amino acid sequence: CASSLAAGPAYGNTIYF. Supplemented by reference TRBV7-2 and TRBJ1-3, the full variable domain reads GAGVSQSPSNKVTEKGKDVELRCDPISGHTALYWYRQSLGQGLEFLIYFQGNSAPDKSGLPSDRFSAERTGGSVSTLTIQRTQQEDSAVYLCASSLAAGPAYGNTIYFGEGSWLTVV.

This clonotype was picked up a small number of times. The V and J genes are TRBV6-1 and TRBJ2-3; 8 positions match TRBD1. Trimming at V came to 6 bases and at J to 2 bases, leaving 10 bases not matched to a gene. This CDR3 spans 16 amino acids. Germline CDR1 is MNHNS and CDR2 is SASEGT. The CDR3, as DNA: TGTGCCAGCAGGGCTAGGACAGGGCAGTCCACAGATACGCAGTATTTT. Translation gives CASRARTGQSTDTQYF.

There are many counts of this clonotype. The chain has TRBV11-2 and TRBJ2-3, with no clear D. Per the germline V gene, CDR1 is SGHAT and CDR2 is FQNNGV. V was trimmed by 3 bases and J by 6 bases, leaving 4 bases between them. The CDR3 contains 11 residues. In nucleotides, the CDR3 is TGTGCCAGCAGCTTTCCGGATACGCAGTATTTT. It yields the protein CASSFPDTQYF.

This clonotype has more than one count but fewer than ten. The V call is TRBV29-1, the J call TRBJ2-3; D assignment may be TRBD1 or TRBD2 (6 bases each). Germline lookup yields CDR1 SQVTM and CDR2 ANQGSEA. The CDR3 sequence is 13 residues long. The ends were cut back, 4 bases at V and 2 bases at J, with 10 bases in the middle. In DNA, the CDR3 is TGCAGCGTTGGGGGGGCTGACACAGATACGCAGTATTTT. Amino acids: CSVGGADTDTQYF.

Ten or more counts support this clonotype. V is TRBV30 and J is TRBJ2-1; D possibly corresponds to TRBD1 (6 bases). The germline V gene encodes CDR1 GTSNPN and CDR2 SVGIG (reference sequence). There are 12 residues in the CDR3. V shed 2 bases and J shed 9 bases, with 11 bases lying between them. For the CDR3, the DNA is TGTGCCTGGAGTCCCCAGGGGATTGAGCAGTTCTTC. It is translated as CAWSPQGIEQFF.

This clonotype was found many times. This sequence joins TRBV4-1 and TRBJ1-1, with 7 positions matching TRBD1. CDR1 is MGHRA, CDR2 YSYEKL, per germline. This CDR3 is 15 amino acids long. Trimming cost V 4 bases and J 5 bases; bases outside gene matches: 10. CDR3 bases: TGCGCCAGCAGCCCAGCTACGACAGGGAGGACTGAAGCTTTCTTT. The encoded protein is CASSPATTGRTEAFF.

About this clonotype itself: The germline gene is not matched at one end of the junction; a read error may be the cause. The CDR3 sequence is CSARALDRGAEAFF. The CDR3 region has the DNA TGCAGTGCCAGAGCCTTAGACAGGGGCGCTGAAGCTTTCTTT. V usage is TRBV20-1 and J usage is TRBJ1-1; TRBD1 agrees at 8 bases. Per the germline V gene, CDR1 is DFQATT and CDR2 is SNEGSKA (reference sequence). The CDR3 loop spans 14 amino acids.

This clonotype has a count of ten or more. The rearrangement uses TRBV3-1 and TRBJ2-2; TRBD1 agrees at 9 bases. Germline V gene data show CDR1 as LGHDT and CDR2 as YNNKEL (reference sequence). The CDR3 contains 17 residues. J gave up 7 bases and V 1 base, and 10 bases lay outside the gene matches. The CDR3 nucleotides read TGTGCCAGCAGCCAAGGAACTCCGGGACAGGGCGGCGGGGAGCTGTTTTTT. The encoded protein is CASSQGTPGQGGGELFF.

V usage is TRBV15 and J usage is TRBJ1-1; tentatively, D is TRBD1 (5 bases). Germline assignment: CDR1 LNHNV and CDR2 YYDKDF (reference sequence). V lost 5 bases and J 4 bases, leaving 14 bases between the germline ends. The CDR3 is 14 residues long. CDR3 sequence (DNA): TGTGCCACCAGCTTTCTGAGGGGAGGCACTGAAGCTTTCTTT. It encodes CATSFLRGGTEAFF.

This clonotype was seen many times. The chain couples TRBV28 to TRBJ2-1; 8 bases fit TRBD2. The CDR3 loop spans 15 amino acids. The trim removed 5 bases at V and 3 bases at J, leaving 6 bases unmatched. CDR1 and CDR2 (germline): MDHEN, SYDVKM. The CDR3 DNA reads TGTGCCAGCAGTAAAAGGCTAGCGGGCTACAATGAGCAGTTCTTC. Protein: CASSKRLAGYNEQFF.

This clonotype was counted at least ten times. J is TRBJ1-4 and V is TRBV28, with a possible D match to TRBD1 (6 bases). Deletions cut 4 bases from V and 0 bases from J, with 15 bases between. Germline-derived CDR1 and CDR2 are MDHEN and SYDVKM. The length of the CDR3 is 17 residues. CDR3 sequence reads: CASSSAGATATNEKLFF. The CDR3 DNA reads as TGTGCCAGCAGTTCGGCGGGGGCCACTGCAACTAATGAAAAACTGTTTTTT.

The table lists this clonotype with many counts. This chain joins TRBV24-1 and TRBJ2-7; possible D gene TRBD2, 5 bases. Per germline, CDR1 KGHDR and CDR2 SFDVKD. With 9 bases removed from V and 5 bases from J, the gap between germline ends came to 13 bases. The CDR3 runs to 12 residues. CDR3 coding DNA: TGTGCCACCGCCGCGGGTGGTGACGAGCAGTACTTC. Its protein is CATAAGGDEQYF.

This sequence joins TRBV5-1 and TRBJ1-2, with TRBD1 matching over 7 bases. In germline, CDR1 is SGHRS, CDR2 YFSETQ. This CDR3 has 16 amino acids. Germline trimming cut 0 bases from V and 4 bases from J; bases unmatched to any gene: 9. CDR3 nucleotides: TGCGCCAGCAGCTTGGATGTACAGGGGCTCGTCTATGGCTACACCTTC. Amino acid sequence: CASSLDVQGLVYGYTF.

There are many counts of this clonotype. The chain is built from TRBV13 and TRBJ2-5; D is possibly TRBD1 or TRBD2 (6 bases each). Per the germline V gene, CDR1 is PRHDT and CDR2 is FYEKMQ (reference sequence). This CDR3 comprises 14 residues. V was pared by 5 bases and J by 4 bases, with 14 bases between. The CDR3 spells CASSRRGLRETQYF. CDR3 coding DNA: TGTGCCAGCAGCCGCCGGGGGCTCCGAGAGACCCAGTACTTC. Full variable domain (missing parts from reference TRBV13 and TRBJ2-5): AAGVIQSPRHLIKEKRETATLKCYPIPRHDTVYWYQQGPGQDPQFLISFYEKMQSDKGSIPDRFSAQQFSDYHSELNMSSLELGDSALYFCASSRRGLRETQYFGPGTRLLVL.

This clonotype was counted ten times or more. This sequence joins TRBV6-2 or TRBV6-3 and TRBJ2-7; the match to TRBD2 covers 13 bases. Losses at the gene ends were 6 bases for V and 1 base for J; bases not matched to a gene: 6. The CDR3 contains 16 residues. Germline V gene lookup returns CDR1 MNHEY and CDR2 SVGEGT. The CDR3 here is CASSSGLAGESYEQYF. The CDR3 DNA is TGTGCCAGCAGCTCAGGACTAGCGGGAGAATCCTACGAGCAGTACTTC.

Ten or more counts support this clonotype. This chain uses TRBV30 with TRBJ2-2, with TRBD1 identical over 7 bases. J lost 3 bases, V lost 5 bases, and 6 bases had no gene match. CDR3 length equals 14 residues. Germline V gene data show CDR1 as GTSNPN and CDR2 as SVGIG (reference sequence). DNA for the CDR3: TGTGCCTGGCTGGGACAGTTGGACACCGGGGAGCTGTTTTTT. It is translated as CAWLGQLDTGELFF.

This clonotype has ten or more counts. The chain recombines TRBV12-3 or TRBV12-4 with TRBJ2-7; a possible D gene is TRBD1 (7 bases). V was pared by 5 bases and J by 4 bases, with 18 bases between. This CDR3 comprises 15 residues. CDR3 sequence reads: CASSPRGAAIYEQYF. The CDR3 DNA is TGTGCCAGCAGTCCCAGGGGGGCCGCAATTTACGAGCAGTACTTC.

The genes are TRBV12-5 and TRBJ1-5; D gene uncertain. The CDR3 contains 14 residues. Trimming cost V 6 bases and J 0 bases, with 9 bases left between them. The germline V gene encodes CDR1 LGHNT and CDR2 FRNRAP. CDR3 sequence reads: CASGPGNSNQPQHF. The CDR3 coding sequence is TGTGCTAGTGGCCCGGGGAATAGCAATCAGCCCCAGCATTTT.

Only a few counts were recorded for this clonotype. The J gene is TRBJ1-1, the V gene TRBV20-1; 7 positions match TRBD1. CDR1 DFQATT and CDR2 SNEGSKA come from the germline V gene (reference sequence). CDR3 length equals 17 residues. Unmatched junction bases numbered 12, after V lost 0 bases and J lost 2 bases. The CDR3 DNA reads as TGCAGTGCTAGAGACGACAGGGTCGGACCGGTCAACACTGAAGCTTTCTTT. Translating it yields CSARDDRVGPVNTEAFF.

This clonotype was counted at least ten times. The genes are TRBV7-8 and TRBJ2-2, with a tentative D call TRBD1 (6 bases). Trimming pared 5 bases from V and 0 bases from J, leaving 31 bases between. There are 22 residues in the CDR3. CDR1 SGHVS and CDR2 FQNEAQ come from the germline V gene. The CDR3 sequence is CASSVIRPGEKSRGTNTGELFF. DNA of the CDR3: TGTGCCAGCAGCGTTATCCGTCCCGGCGAAAAAAGCAGGGGAACGAACACCGGGGAGCTGTTTTTT.

This clonotype was seen a few times. This sequence joins TRBV11-1 and TRBJ1-3, with 7 nucleotides matching TRBD1. The germline CDR1 and CDR2 sequences are SGHAT and FQDESV (reference sequence). The CDR3 loop spans 15 amino acids. Trimming took 5 bases from V and 2 from J; bases not matched to a gene: 6. CDR3 sequence (DNA): TGTGCCAGCAGCGCGTCGACAGGGACTGGAAACACCATATATTTT. Amino acid sequence: CASSASTGTGNTIYF.